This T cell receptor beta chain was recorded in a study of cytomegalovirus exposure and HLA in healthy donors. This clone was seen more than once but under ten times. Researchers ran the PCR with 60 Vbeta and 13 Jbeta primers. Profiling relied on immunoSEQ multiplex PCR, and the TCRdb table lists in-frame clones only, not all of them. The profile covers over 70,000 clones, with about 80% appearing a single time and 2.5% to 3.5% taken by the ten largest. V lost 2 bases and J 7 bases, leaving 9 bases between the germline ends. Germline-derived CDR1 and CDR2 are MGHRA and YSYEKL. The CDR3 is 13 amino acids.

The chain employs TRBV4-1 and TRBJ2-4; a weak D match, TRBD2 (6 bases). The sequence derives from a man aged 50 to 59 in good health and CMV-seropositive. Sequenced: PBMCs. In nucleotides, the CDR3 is TGCGCCAGCAGCCAATTGGGACTGAACATTCAGTACTTC. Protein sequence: CASSQLGLNIQYF.